The 21 T cell receptor beta chains listed next were all sequenced from one sample in a study of T cells in Graves' hyperthyroidism and ophthalmopathy. Researchers took RNA transcripts and amplified the TCR beta CDR3 regions from them. With the HTBI primer set, the TCR CDR3 went through a first round of RT-PCR. TCRdb re-called the multiplex PCR reads with MiXCR, one entry per CDR3 protein. The table shows roughly 740,000 distinct CDR3 sequences, with around 15% occurring only once. The sequenced sample was blood. The receptor source for this set is a man aged 18 to 29 with Graves' hyperthyroidism.

This chain connects TRBV10-3 to TRBJ2-1, with 8 positions matching TRBD2. After removal of 0 bases from V and 7 bases from J, the junction contained 8 bases not matched to a gene. The CDR3 is 16 amino acids. The V gene's germline CDR1 is ENHRY and CDR2 SYGVKD. The CDR3 region is CAISESRAGDGNEQFF. The DNA for the CDR3 is TGTGCCATCAGTGAGTCCCGAGCGGGAGACGGTAATGAGCAGTTCTTC.

In its sample, this clonotype was seen a few times. This chain joins TRBV7-8 and TRBJ2-1; D perhaps matches TRBD2 (5 bases). The length of the CDR3 is 16 residues. Germline V gene data show CDR1 as SGHVS and CDR2 as FQNEAQ. Trimming left V 2 bases short and J 0 bases short, with 11 bases between. The CDR3: CASSLPSAVSYNEQFF. CDR3 nucleotides: TGTGCCAGCAGCTTACCCTCAGCGGTCTCCTACAATGAGCAGTTCTTC.

The J gene is TRBJ1-2, the V gene TRBV29-1; 9 nucleotides match TRBD1. The CDR3 length is 14 residues. The V segment lost 7 bases and the J segment 4 bases; nucleotides outside the gene matches: 10. The germline V gene encodes CDR1 SQVTM and CDR2 ANQGSEA. This chain's CDR3 is CSGGQGVSGYGYTF. In DNA form, the CDR3 reads TGCAGCGGGGGACAGGGTGTATCTGGCTATGGCTACACCTTC.

This clonotype was counted many times. V gene TRBV6-1 combines with J gene TRBJ2-7, with 11 bases aligning to TRBD1. Per the germline V gene, CDR1 is MNHNS and CDR2 is SASEGT. Losses at the gene ends were 2 bases for V and 7 bases for J; bases not matched to a gene: 7. The CDR3 extends over 15 amino acids. CDR3 loop: CASSEPGQGAEEQYF. The DNA for the CDR3 is TGTGCCAGCAGTGAACCCGGACAGGGGGCGGAGGAGCAGTACTTC.

This clonotype has a count of ten or more. The gene calls are TRBV27 and TRBJ2-7, with D unresolved. Trimming took 5 bases from V and 1 from J, leaving 18 bases between them. The CDR3 is 16 amino acids. The germline V gene has CDR1 MNHEY and CDR2 SMNVEV (reference sequence). CDR3 nucleotide sequence: TGTGCCAGCAGTATCCTCGGGCCTTGGGGTTCCTACGAGCAGTACTTC. The encoded protein is CASSILGPWGSYEQYF.

This clonotype showed up many times. CDR3 region: CASSAGTTSNQPQHF. The CDR3 DNA sequence: TGTGCCAGCAGCGCCGGGACAACTAGCAATCAGCCCCAGCATTTT. V gene TRBV25-1 combines with J gene TRBJ1-5; TRBD1 is a possible D gene (6 bases). This CDR3 region has 15 residues. Trimming stripped 6 bases from V and 0 bases from J, with 12 bases between. Germline V gene sequence: CDR1 MGHDK, CDR2 SYGVNS.

This clonotype was found many times. The genes are TRBV11-1 and TRBJ2-2, with D tentatively TRBD1 or TRBD2 (6 bases each). The CDR3 sequence is 14 residues long. V was clipped by 7 bases and J by 1 base, with 10 bases between them. CDR1 is SGHAT, CDR2 FQDESV, per germline (reference sequence). CDR3 coding DNA: TGTGCCAGCAAGGGGGGATTGAACACCGGGGAGCTGTTTTTT. Protein sequence: CASKGGLNTGELFF.

This clonotype was detected many times. The chain has TRBV12-3 or TRBV12-4 and TRBJ2-7, with TRBD2 identical over 15 bases. The CDR3 spans 16 residues. Trimming removed 4 bases from V and 6 bases from J; junction bases left unmatched: 7. The CDR3 sequence: CASSSLGLAGGFEQYF. In DNA form, the CDR3 reads TGTGCCAGCAGTTCCCTCGGACTAGCGGGAGGGTTCGAGCAGTACTTC.

This clonotype was seen ten or more times. This chain uses TRBV27 with TRBJ1-4, with D unresolved. Trimming removed 6 bases at V and 4 bases at J, with 12 bases between. The CDR3 has 14 amino acids. Germline values: CDR1 MNHEY, CDR2 SMNVEV (reference sequence). The CDR3 coding sequence is TGTGCCAGCAGGCCGGCGGGCCTTAATGAAAAACTGTTTTTT. Translating it yields CASRPAGLNEKLFF.

The chain carries TRBV15 and TRBJ1-4; no definite D call. Germline V CDR1 and CDR2: LNHNV, YYDKDF (reference sequence). The V gene lost 1 base and the J gene lost 4 bases, with 4 bases spanning the gap. The length of the CDR3 is 13 residues. The CDR3 region is CATSRAVNEKLFF. The CDR3 DNA follows: TGTGCCACCAGCAGAGCGGTTAATGAAAAACTGTTTTTT. The whole variable domain, remainder taken from reference TRBV15 and TRBJ1-4, is DAMVIQNPRYQVTQFGKPVTLSCSQTLNHNVMYWYQQKSSQAPKLLFHYYDKDFNNEADTPDNFQSRRPNTSFCFLDIRSPGLGDTAMYLCATSRAVNEKLFFGSGTQLSVL.

The V and J genes are TRBV27 and TRBJ2-5, with 12 bases matching TRBD2. This CDR3 has 16 amino acids. V lost 6 bases, J lost 5 bases, and 10 bases stayed unmatched. CDR1 and CDR2 from the germline V gene are MNHEY and SMNVEV (reference sequence). The CDR3 protein is CASSRLAGGPYETQYF. The CDR3, as DNA: TGTGCCAGCAGCCGGCTAGCGGGAGGGCCCTATGAGACCCAGTACTTC.

This chain joins TRBV10-3 and TRBJ2-1; 9 bases line up with TRBD2. Germline-derived CDR1 and CDR2 are ENHRY and SYGVKD. Trimming at V came to 8 bases and at J to 6 bases, leaving 11 bases not matched to a gene. The CDR3 sequence is 15 residues long. The CDR3 loop reads CAIGGLAGAGNEQFF. The CDR3 DNA reads TGTGCCATCGGCGGGTTAGCGGGGGCCGGCAATGAGCAGTTCTTC.

A few counts support this clonotype. The V call is TRBV7-9, the J call TRBJ2-7; 7 bases agree with TRBD1. The CDR3 length is 15 residues. The ends lost 4 bases at V and 0 bases at J; junction bases unmatched: 6. Germline CDR1 SEHNR, CDR2 FQNEAQ (reference sequence). The CDR3 nucleotides read TGTGCCAGCAGCTACGGGACAGTTCACTCCTACGAGCAGTACTTC. Amino acids: CASSYGTVHSYEQYF.

This clonotype appeared many times. The V and J genes are TRBV28 and TRBJ2-7; TRBD1 matches 8 bases. The CDR3 loop spans 13 amino acids. The J segment lost 5 bases and the V segment lost 7 bases, leaving 7 bases of the junction unmatched. Germline CDR1 MDHEN, CDR2 SYDVKM. In DNA, the CDR3 is TGTGCCAGCATCAAGACAGGGGACCACGAGCAGTACTTC. Protein: CASIKTGDHEQYF.

This clonotype was detected only a few times. CDR3 residues: CASSQGPNPQETQYF. Here the CDR3 DNA reads TGTGCCAGCAGCCAGGGCCCAAACCCCCAAGAGACCCAGTACTTC. V gene TRBV3-1 combines with J gene TRBJ2-5; D gene uncertain. CDR1 is LGHDT and CDR2 is YNNKEL in the germline V gene (reference sequence). The V and J ends lost 3 bases and 1 base respectively, with 12 bases between them. CDR3 size: 15 residues.

This clonotype appeared a few times. V is TRBV9 and J is TRBJ2-7; 9 bases line up with TRBD2. Germline CDR1 is SGDLS and CDR2 is YYNGEE. The CDR3 contains 15 residues. Germline trimming cut 0 bases from V and 5 bases from J; bases unmatched to any gene: 6. Here the CDR3 reads CASSVEIAGVDEQYF. CDR3 DNA sequence: TGTGCCAGCAGCGTAGAGATAGCGGGAGTAGACGAGCAGTACTTC. The full variable domain, rest sourced from reference TRBV9 and TRBJ2-7, is DSGVTQTPKHLITATGQRVTLRCSPRSGDLSVYWYQQSLDQGLQFLIQYYNGEERAKGNILERFSAQQFPDLHSELNLSSLELGDSALYFCASSVEIAGVDEQYFGPGTRLTVT.

This clonotype was seen many times. The chain carries TRBV24-1 and TRBJ1-2; tentative D call: TRBD1 (6 bases). The CDR3 runs to 13 residues. The germline gives CDR1 KGHDR, CDR2 SFDVKD. The V end lost 9 bases, the J end lost 8 bases, and 18 bases lay between the germline ends. The CDR3 DNA sequence: TGTGCCACCTCTCTACAGGGTAAAGAGGGCTACACCTTC. Its translation is CATSLQGKEGYTF.

This clonotype was detected a few times. The CDR3 DNA reads as TGTGCCGTCACTGTGGCCTCCACGGCACCCCTCCACTTT. It yields the protein CAVTVASTAPLHF. J is TRBJ1-6 and V is TRBV10-3; no definite D call. The CDR3 spans 13 residues. V dropped 11 bases and J dropped 11 bases, with 19 bases sitting between them. CDR1 and CDR2 from the germline V gene are ENHRY and SYGVKD.

This clonotype was seen a few times. CDR3 loop: CASSQDGGLGNQPQHF. The CDR3 bases are TGTGCCAGCAGCCAAGATGGGGGGCTCGGAAATCAGCCCCAGCATTTT. This rearrangement joins TRBV2 to TRBJ1-5, with D tentatively TRBD1 (6 bases). CDR1 SNHLY and CDR2 FYNNEI come from the germline V gene. This CDR3 region has 16 residues. V lost 6 bases and J lost 4, with 19 bases in between. Combining the CDR3 with reference TRBV2 and TRBJ1-5 gives the whole variable domain EPEVTQTPSHQVTQMGQEVILRCVPISNHLYFYWYRQILGQKVEFLVSFYNNEISEKSEIFDDQFSVERPDGSNFTLKIRSTKLEDSAMYFCASSQDGGLGNQPQHFGDGTRLSIL.

This sequence joins TRBV11-1 and TRBJ2-1, with D unclear. This CDR3 region has 13 residues. Trimming took 5 bases from V and 8 from J, leaving 13 bases between them. Germline V gene sequence: CDR1 SGHAT, CDR2 FQDESV (reference sequence). The CDR3 coding sequence is TGTGCCAGCAGCCAACGACTTGTGTATGAGCAGTTCTTC. As protein: CASSQRLVYEQFF. The full variable domain, rest sourced from reference TRBV11-1 and TRBJ2-1, is EAEVAQSPRYKITEKSQAVAFWCDPISGHATLYWYRQILGQGPELLVQFQDESVVDDSQLPKDRFSAERLKGVDSTLKIQPAELGDSAMYLCASSQRLVYEQFFGPGTRLTVL.

Many counts were recorded for this clonotype. V and J are TRBV12-3 or TRBV12-4 and TRBJ2-1; TRBD1 agrees at 10 bases. The CDR3 is 16 residues long. Trimming took 2 bases from V and 6 from J; bases not matched to a gene: 7. DNA of the CDR3: TGTGCCAGCAGTTTATGGGACAGGGGTTGGGGCAATGAGCAGTTCTTC. It encodes CASSLWDRGWGNEQFF.